This TCR beta chain was identified during a study of T cells expressing NK-cell markers. Study in general: Cells sorted as CD3+CD56+NKG2C+, CD3+CD56+NKG2C- and CD3+CD56-NKG2C+ T cells supplied the TCR beta repertoires.

TCRdb re-called the 5' RACE reads and catalogs CDR3 proteins one per entry, DNA excluded. This specimen shows 450,000 to 600,000 distinct CDR3 sequences; the ten leading clones hold around 4%. The CDR3 totals 14 residues. Germline CDR1 reads SGHRS; CDR2 reads YFSETQ. This chain uses TRBV5-1 with TRBJ1-1; TCRdb gives TRBD1 as the D gene, but with no DNA this cannot be confirmed. This TCR derives from a man between 18 and 29 years old in good health. Material: blood T cells: a sorted CD56 or NKG2C T cell subset, CD4+ or CD8+ T cells, or bulk PBMC T cells (not recorded which). This CDR3 reads CASSLDRLNTEAFF. Looking up the rest from reference TRBV5-1 and TRBJ1-1 gives the full variable domain: KAGVTQTPRYLIKTRGQQVTLSCSPISGHRSVSWYQQTPGQGLQFLFEYFSETQRNKGNFPGRFSGRQFSNSRSEMNVSTLELGDSALYLCASSLDRLNTEAFFGQGTRLTVV.